The text below deals with one T cell receptor beta chain. The antigen is unknown. Incorporated into the TCR beta cDNA libraries were unique molecular identifiers, which served to reduce PCR and sequencing biases. TCRdb independently ran MiXCR on the PCR reads; one entry per CDR3 protein. The sample has some 890,000 distinct CDR3 sequences, about 57% seen once. The data are from a study of post-analysis software for immune sequencing data. The study's findings and limits: About five TRBV segments (TRBV5-6, TRBV5-1 and TRBV20-1 among them) occurred more frequently in patients than in controls.

V lost 1 base, J lost 2 bases, and 14 bases lay in between. Germline assignment: CDR1 SGHVS and CDR2 FQNEAQ. The CDR3 consists of 16 residues. The chain uses TRBV7-8 and TRBJ1-2; a possible D gene is TRBD1 (5 bases). The sequence was collected from a girl aged 5-17 years with multiple sclerosis. Sequencing used blood. CDR3 amino acids: CASSLEDPGFNYGYTF. For the CDR3, the DNA is TGTGCCAGCAGCTTAGAGGATCCAGGGTTCAACTATGGCTACACCTTC.